Below, 13 T cell receptor beta chains from the same sample are listed, as sequenced in a study of T-cell memory formation after mild COVID-19. One entry per CDR3 protein, called by TCRdb with MiXCR from the 5' RACE reads. The sample contains 250,000 or so distinct CDR3 sequences, approximately 19% of which appear only once. The sequencing input was PBMCs or a T cell subset sorted from them (not recorded which). The receptors were sampled from a man aged 18 to 29 who had mild COVID-19 (a few samples of this study predate the infection). Cell type and time point are not known.

This clonotype showed up many times. V gene TRBV7-9 combines with J gene TRBJ2-1; TRBD2 agrees at 9 bases. This CDR3 has 16 residues. Trimming cost V 0 bases and J 1 base; bases outside gene matches: 1. The germline V gene encodes CDR1 SEHNR and CDR2 FQNEAQ (reference sequence). The CDR3 DNA reads TGTGCCAGCAGCTTAGCTCTAGCGGGGTCCTACAATGAGCAGTTCTTC. As protein: CASSLALAGSYNEQFF.

This chain uses TRBV29-1 with TRBJ1-2, with D unclear. This CDR3 is built from 13 residues. Germline CDR1 is SQVTM and CDR2 is ANQGSEA. V shed 4 bases and J shed 4 bases, with 13 bases lying between them. The CDR3 bases are TGCAGCGTTGTAACAGTGGACCTCTATGGCTACACCTTC. This sequence encodes CSVVTVDLYGYTF.

This clonotype was found a few times. The chain couples TRBV5-6 to TRBJ2-3, with a possible D match to TRBD1 (6 bases). The CDR3 totals 16 residues. V lost 4 bases to trimming and J lost 2 bases, with 17 bases between them. Per the germline V gene, CDR1 is SGHDT and CDR2 is YYEEEE. DNA of the CDR3: TGTGCCAGCAGCCCGCTCGACAGGTCCATCACAGATACGCAGTATTTT. It yields the protein CASSPLDRSITDTQYF.

The chain has TRBV7-4 and TRBJ2-7; TRBD1 aligns across 10 bases. The CDR3 has 15 residues. V lost 3 bases, J lost 4 bases, and 6 bases stayed unmatched. Germline assignment: CDR1 SGHVT and CDR2 SQSDAQ. Written as DNA, the CDR3 is TGTGCCAGCAGCTTTAGACAGGGGGCACTGTACGAGCAGTACGTC. As protein: CASSFRQGALYEQYV.

This sequence joins TRBV9 and TRBJ1-2; the D gene is possibly TRBD1 (6 bases). This CDR3 region has 14 residues. V shed 0 bases and J shed 7 bases, with 13 bases lying between them. Germline CDR1 and CDR2: SGDLS and YYNGEE. This CDR3 reads CASSVDLQGSGYTF. DNA for the CDR3: TGTGCCAGCAGCGTAGACCTACAGGGAAGTGGCTACACCTTC.

This clonotype was seen a handful of times. The chain is built from TRBV29-1 and TRBJ2-3, with D possibly TRBD1 on 5 matching bases. The CDR3 loop spans 15 amino acids. Germline V gene sequence: CDR1 SQVTM, CDR2 ANQGSEA. V lost 5 bases to trimming and J lost 1 base, with 16 bases between them. DNA for the CDR3: TGCAGCGTTACCACGACCAGGGCAGGCACAGATACGCAGTATTTT. Protein: CSVTTTRAGTDTQYF.

This clonotype was picked up one time. The chain couples TRBV4-1 to TRBJ2-3; D gene ambiguous. The germline gives CDR1 MGHRA, CDR2 YSYEKL. The CDR3 is 14 residues long. The V end was cut by 4 bases, the J end by 0 bases, with 8 bases between. CDR3 nucleotides: TGCGCCAGCAGCCGCGAAATAAGCACAGATACGCAGTATTTT. This codes for CASSREISTDTQYF.

This clonotype was observed a handful of times. CDR3 loop: CASSSSGAGGMYNEKLFF. The DNA for the CDR3 is TGTGCCAGCAGCTCCTCCGGGGCGGGCGGGATGTATAATGAAAAACTGTTTTTT. The chain joins TRBV5-5 to TRBJ1-4, with a tentative D call TRBD1 (5 bases). Per germline, CDR1 SGHKS and CDR2 YYEKEE (reference sequence). V shed 3 bases and J shed 4 bases, with 22 bases lying between them. The length of the CDR3 is 18 residues.

This clonotype was found many times. CDR3 sequence: CASSILDRTYEQYF. Here the CDR3 DNA reads TGTGCCAGTAGTATTTTGGACAGGACCTACGAGCAGTACTTC. The chain is built from TRBV19 and TRBJ2-7, with 7 bases lining up with TRBD1. Germline values: CDR1 LNHDA, CDR2 SQIVND (reference sequence). The V gene end was trimmed by 3 bases and the J gene end by 2 bases; junction bases not matched to a gene: 4. The CDR3 is 14 residues long.

This clonotype appeared a few times. The chain uses TRBV6-5 and TRBJ2-3, with D perhaps assigned TRBD1 or TRBD2 (7 bases each). The CDR3 contains 16 residues. Trimming took 0 bases from V and 4 from J, leaving 14 bases between them. CDR1 is MNHEY and CDR2 is SVGAGI in the germline V gene. CDR3 sequence reads: CASSYSGAGGADTQYF. CDR3 DNA: TGTGCCAGCAGTTACTCCGGGGCAGGGGGGGCAGATACGCAGTATTTT.

This chain connects TRBV11-2 to TRBJ1-4; maybe TRBD1 (5 bases). The CDR3 length is 14 residues. Trimming shortened V by 5 bases and J by 8 bases, and 15 bases separated the two germline ends. Germline lookup yields CDR1 SGHAT and CDR2 FQNNGV. CDR3 sequence: CASSLDSFSEKLFF. The CDR3 region has the DNA TGTGCCAGCAGCCTCGACAGCTTCTCCGAAAAACTGTTTTTT.

The chain carries TRBV27 and TRBJ2-1, with 13 bases matching TRBD2. The V and J ends lost 5 bases and 7 bases, in that order; junction bases with no gene match: 11. The CDR3 spans 17 residues. Germline assignment: CDR1 MNHEY and CDR2 SMNVEV (reference sequence). The DNA of the CDR3 is TGTGCCAGCAGTCCGAGATTGGGACTAGCGGGGATGAATGAGCAGTTCTTC. Its protein product is CASSPRLGLAGMNEQFF.

There are a few counts of this clonotype. V usage is TRBV7-9 and J usage is TRBJ2-1, with 7 bases fitting TRBD1. V lost 5 bases and J lost 13; bases outside the gene matches: 8. The CDR3 extends over 12 amino acids. Germline loops: CDR1 SEHNR, CDR2 FQNEAQ (reference sequence). The CDR3 is CASSTRDSNQFF. The CDR3 nucleotides are TGTGCCAGCAGCACAAGGGACAGCAATCAGTTCTTC.